This T cell receptor beta chain is drawn from a study of CD4 T cells in relation to SARS-CoV-2 and coronaviruses. As for the study in general: TCR beta CDR3s were sequenced after approximately ten-day antigen culture of PBMCs. Shared crossreactive spike epitopes were mapped to their HLA restriction. Study-level results: In roughly 61% of donors, memory CD4+ clonotypes crossrecognized SARS-CoV-2 and at least one common cold coronavirus spike.

Repertoires were generated with immunoSEQ multiplex PCR, while TCRdb's copy carries only in-frame clones and drops some. The table includes just over 25,000 clones, about four fifths detected once. To note about this clone: Its specificity is unknown.

The unexposed donors gave CD4+ T cells in about 2011-2018, prior to COVID-19. CD4+ T cells were isolated from the cells after nine to eleven days of culture. Unexposed-donor CD4+ T cells were probed with SARS-CoV-2 S/N and four cold-coronavirus spikes, cells permitting. The origin of this receptor is a human donor in good health. Sequenced sample: CD4+ T cells from PBMCs, cultured in vitro.

CDR3 nucleotides: TGTGCCAGCAGTTCCCGTCAATTGGTTAGGGACAGGGGTCACGAGCAGTACTTC. This gives the protein CASSSRQLVRDRGHEQYF. The chain links TRBV27 to TRBJ2-7; 10 bases align to TRBD1. The germline V gene encodes CDR1 MNHEY and CDR2 SMNVEV (reference sequence). V lost 4 bases, J lost 5 bases, and 17 bases stayed unmatched. The CDR3 contains 18 residues.